This T cell receptor beta chain stems from a study of cytomegalovirus exposure and HLA in healthy donors. Findings and caveats of the study: Some TCR beta chains (approximately 180 of them) were listed as cytomegalovirus-associated. In terms of immune exposure information, only CMV serostatus was available.

The study ran its PCR with 60 Vbeta and 13 Jbeta primers. Libraries were prepared by immunoSEQ multiplex PCR; TCRdb keeps only in-frame clonotypes and omits some of them. The table lists tens of thousands of clones, roughly 72% of them singletons, with 5.5% to 7% in the top ten. This CDR3 region has 18 residues. Looked up from germline, CDR1 is WNHNN and CDR2 is SYGVQD (reference sequence). V lost 5 bases, J lost 6 bases, and 17 bases stayed unmatched. Comment on this clone: Its antigen remains unidentified.

This rearrangement joins TRBV10-1 to TRBJ2-2; the match to TRBD1 covers 8 bases. The sequenced material came from PBMCs. The source is a middle-aged man in good health and CMV-seronegative. CDR3: CASSSNPGQGGPPGELFF. The CDR3 nucleotides are TGCGCCAGCAGTTCAAACCCCGGACAGGGAGGACCTCCCGGGGAGCTGTTTTTT.